This T cell receptor (beta chain) came from a study of early T cells in non-severe SARS-CoV-2 infection. Study results and caveats: The matching step, a VDJdb search, favored anti-spike CD8 responses and missed private and CD4 specificities.

The length of the CDR3 is 16 residues. Researchers tagged individual cDNA molecules with unique molecular identifiers. Each CDR3 protein is one row after TCRdb ran MiXCR on the 5' RACE reads. The table records approximately 100,000 distinct CDR3 sequences, 11% to 15% of them present only once. This clonotype appeared a few times. Its specificity is unknown. The sequencing input was whole blood. The clonotype was recovered from an adult who was a healthcare worker with PCR-confirmed SARS-CoV-2 infection or an uninfected control (not recorded which). This chain links TRBV21-1 with TRBJ2-7. TRBV21-1 is classified as a pseudogene. The DNA of the CDR3 is TGTGCCAGCAGCAAAGGTATCATCCGCAGCTCCTACGAGCAGTACTTC. This gives the protein CASSKGIIRSSYEQYF.